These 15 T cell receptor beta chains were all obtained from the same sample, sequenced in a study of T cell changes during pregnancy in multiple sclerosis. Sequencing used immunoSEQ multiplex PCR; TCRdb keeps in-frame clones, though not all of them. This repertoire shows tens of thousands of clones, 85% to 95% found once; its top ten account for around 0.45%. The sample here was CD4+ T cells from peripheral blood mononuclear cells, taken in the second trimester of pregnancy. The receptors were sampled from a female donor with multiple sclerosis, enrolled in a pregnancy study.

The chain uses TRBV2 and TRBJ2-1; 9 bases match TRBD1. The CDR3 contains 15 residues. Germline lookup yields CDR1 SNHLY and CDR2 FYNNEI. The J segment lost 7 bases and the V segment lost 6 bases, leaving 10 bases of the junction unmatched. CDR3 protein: CASRANRDRVNEQFF. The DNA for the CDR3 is TGTGCCAGCAGGGCTAACCGGGACAGGGTAAATGAGCAGTTCTTC.

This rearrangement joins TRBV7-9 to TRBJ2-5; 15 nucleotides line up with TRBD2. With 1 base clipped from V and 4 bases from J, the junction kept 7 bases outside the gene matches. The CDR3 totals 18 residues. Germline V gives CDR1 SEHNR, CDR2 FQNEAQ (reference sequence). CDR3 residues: CASSLGTSGRAQGETQYF. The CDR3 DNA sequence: TGTGCCAGCAGCTTAGGGACTAGCGGGAGGGCCCAGGGAGAGACCCAGTACTTC. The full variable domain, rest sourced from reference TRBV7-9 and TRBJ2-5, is DTGVSQNPRHKITKRGQNVTFRCDPISEHNRLYWYRQTLGQGPEFLTYFQNEAQLEKSRLLSDRFSAERPKGSFSTLEIQRTEQGDSAMYLCASSLGTSGRAQGETQYFGPGTRLLVL.

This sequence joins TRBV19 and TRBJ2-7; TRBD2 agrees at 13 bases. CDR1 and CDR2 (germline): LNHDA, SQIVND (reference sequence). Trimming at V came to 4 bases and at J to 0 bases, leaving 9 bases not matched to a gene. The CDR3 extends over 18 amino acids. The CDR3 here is CASSRFGLAGDSSYEQYF. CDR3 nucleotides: TGTGCCAGTAGTAGGTTCGGACTAGCGGGAGATTCCTCCTACGAGCAGTACTTC.

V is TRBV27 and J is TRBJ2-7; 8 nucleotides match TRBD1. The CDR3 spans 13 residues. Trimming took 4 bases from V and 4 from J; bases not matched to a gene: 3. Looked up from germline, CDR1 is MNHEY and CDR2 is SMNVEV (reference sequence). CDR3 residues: CASSSDREYEQYF. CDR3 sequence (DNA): TGTGCCAGCAGTTCGGACAGGGAGTACGAGCAGTACTTC.

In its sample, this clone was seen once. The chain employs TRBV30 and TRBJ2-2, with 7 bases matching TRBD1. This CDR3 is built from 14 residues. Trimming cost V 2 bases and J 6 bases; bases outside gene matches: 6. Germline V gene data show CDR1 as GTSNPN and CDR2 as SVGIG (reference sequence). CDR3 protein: CAWSIGQASGELFF. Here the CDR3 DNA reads TGTGCCTGGAGTATAGGACAGGCCTCCGGGGAGCTGTTTTTT.

CDR3 coding DNA: TGCGCCAGCTTACAGGGGGATCGTGGGGATGAGCAGTTCTTC. Translating gives CASLQGDRGDEQFF. The rearrangement joins TRBV5-1 to TRBJ2-1; 8 positions match TRBD1. After removal of 7 bases from V and 8 bases from J, the junction contained 11 bases not matched to a gene. CDR3 size: 14 residues. Germline V lookup: CDR1 SGHRS, CDR2 YFSETQ. The full variable domain, in which reference TRBV5-1 and TRBJ2-1 provide the parts outside the CDR3, is KAGVTQTPRYLIKTRGQQVTLSCSPISGHRSVSWYQQTPGQGLQFLFEYFSETQRNKGNFPGRFSGRQFSNSRSEMNVSTLELGDSALYLCASLQGDRGDEQFFGPGTRLTVL.

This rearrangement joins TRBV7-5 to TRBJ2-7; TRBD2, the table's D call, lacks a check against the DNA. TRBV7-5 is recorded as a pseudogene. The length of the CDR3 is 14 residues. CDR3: CVRSTLTVPYEQYF. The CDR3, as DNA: TGTGTCAGAAGCACTTTGACTGTACCCTACGAGCAGTACTTC.

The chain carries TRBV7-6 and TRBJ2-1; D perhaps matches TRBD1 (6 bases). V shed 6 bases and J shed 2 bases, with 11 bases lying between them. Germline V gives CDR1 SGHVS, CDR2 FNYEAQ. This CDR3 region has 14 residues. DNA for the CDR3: TGTGCCAGCAGTCGCACAGGGACCTACAATGAGCAGTTCTTC. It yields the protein CASSRTGTYNEQFF.

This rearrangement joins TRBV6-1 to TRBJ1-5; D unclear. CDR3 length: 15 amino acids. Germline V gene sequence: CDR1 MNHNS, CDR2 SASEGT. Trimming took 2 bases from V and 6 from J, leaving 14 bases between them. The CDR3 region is CASSENQVLSQPQHF. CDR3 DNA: TGTGCCAGCAGTGAAAATCAGGTGCTCAGTCAGCCCCAGCATTTT.

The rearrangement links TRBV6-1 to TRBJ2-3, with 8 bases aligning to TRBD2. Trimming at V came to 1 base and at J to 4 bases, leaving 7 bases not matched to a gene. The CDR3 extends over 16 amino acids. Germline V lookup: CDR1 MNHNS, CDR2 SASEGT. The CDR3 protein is CASSEGSGGPPDTQYF. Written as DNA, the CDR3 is TGTGCCAGCAGTGAAGGGTCGGGAGGGCCCCCAGATACGCAGTATTTT.

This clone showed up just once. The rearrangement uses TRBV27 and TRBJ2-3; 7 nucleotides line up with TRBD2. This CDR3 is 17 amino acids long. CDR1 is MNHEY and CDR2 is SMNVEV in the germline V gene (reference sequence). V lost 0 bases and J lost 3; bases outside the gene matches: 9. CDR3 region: CASSLSPLRGRTDTQYF. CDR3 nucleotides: TGTGCCAGCAGTTTATCCCCTCTTCGCGGGAGAACAGATACGCAGTATTTT.

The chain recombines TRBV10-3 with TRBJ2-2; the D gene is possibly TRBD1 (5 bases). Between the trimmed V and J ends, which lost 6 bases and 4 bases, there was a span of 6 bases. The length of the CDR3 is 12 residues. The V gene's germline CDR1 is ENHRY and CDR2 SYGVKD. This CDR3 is CAIRDSTGELFF. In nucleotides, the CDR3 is TGTGCCATCAGAGACAGCACCGGGGAGCTGTTTTTT.

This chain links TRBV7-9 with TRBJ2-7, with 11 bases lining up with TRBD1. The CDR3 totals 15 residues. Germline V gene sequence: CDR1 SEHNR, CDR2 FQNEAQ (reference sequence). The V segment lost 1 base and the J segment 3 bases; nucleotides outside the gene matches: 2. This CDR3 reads CASSLGGQGGYEQYF. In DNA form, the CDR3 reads TGTGCCAGCAGCTTAGGGGGACAGGGGGGCTACGAGCAGTACTTC.

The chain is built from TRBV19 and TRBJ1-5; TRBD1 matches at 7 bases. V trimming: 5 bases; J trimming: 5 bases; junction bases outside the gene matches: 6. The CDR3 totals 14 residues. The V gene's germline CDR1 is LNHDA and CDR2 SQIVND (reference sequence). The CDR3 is CASSPRQGHQPQHF. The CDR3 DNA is TGTGCCAGTAGTCCCCGACAGGGACATCAGCCCCAGCATTTT.

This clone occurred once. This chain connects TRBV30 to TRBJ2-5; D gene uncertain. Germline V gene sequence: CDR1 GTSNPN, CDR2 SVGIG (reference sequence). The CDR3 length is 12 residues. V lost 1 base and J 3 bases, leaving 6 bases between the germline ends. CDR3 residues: CAWSEQKETQYF. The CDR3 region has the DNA TGTGCCTGGAGTGAACAGAAAGAGACCCAGTACTTC.